Listed below are T cell receptor beta chains from one sample, sequenced in a study of sequential checkpoint blockade in melanoma. The assay was immunoSEQ multiplex PCR, and TCRdb's table has in-frame clones only and misses some. This table holds thousands of clones, about three quarters found once. Sequences were derived from CD8+ T cells sorted from blood (inferred from file names), sampled from a patient given nivolumab and ipilimumab in sequence. These TCRs come from a human donor with melanoma. The CDR3 runs from the conserved cysteine through the conserved F or W. Fields, in order: CDR3 protein, CDR3 DNA, V gene, clone size, J gene, D gene. A D gene is named only where the DNA matches it firmly. Where a row states a size, it is once, few, many or the class of an expanded clone; other rows omit it.

cdr3_aa: CASSQGLNTEAFF
cdr3_nt: TGTGCCAGCAGCCAGGGCCTTAACACTGAAGCTTTCTTT
v_call: TRBV5-4
clone_size: -
j_call: TRBJ1-1
d_call: -

cdr3_aa: CASSPPLDRAYEQYF
cdr3_nt: TGTGCCAGCAGCCCGCCCCTGGACAGAGCCTACGAGCAGTACTTC
v_call: TRBV6-5
clone_size: few
j_call: TRBJ2-7
d_call: -

cdr3_aa: CATSRDREGPVETQYF
cdr3_nt: TGTGCCACCAGCAGAGATCGGGAGGGACCGGTCGAGACCCAGTACTTC
v_call: TRBV15
clone_size: -
j_call: TRBJ2-5
d_call: TRBD2

cdr3_aa: CASSSSQGNTEAFF
cdr3_nt: TGTGCCAGCAGTTCCAGCCAGGGGAACACTGAAGCTTTCTTT
v_call: TRBV28
clone_size: medium-sized
j_call: TRBJ1-1
d_call: -

cdr3_aa: CASVSSRQGHEPQHF
cdr3_nt: TGTGCTAGTGTCTCTTCCCGACAGGGCCACGAGCCCCAGCATTTT
v_call: TRBV12-5
clone_size: -
j_call: TRBJ1-5
d_call: TRBD1

cdr3_aa: CASSITLAGKETQYF
cdr3_nt: TGTGCCAGTAGTATTACCTTAGCGGGGAAAGAGACCCAGTACTTC
v_call: TRBV19
clone_size: -
j_call: TRBJ2-5
d_call: TRBD2

cdr3_aa: CASSLGGTGRANYGYTF
cdr3_nt: TGTGCCAGCAGCTTAGGGGGGACAGGGAGGGCTAACTATGGCTACACCTTC
v_call: TRBV7-2
clone_size: -
j_call: TRBJ1-2
d_call: TRBD1

cdr3_aa: CASSGPPGRGGTDTQYF
cdr3_nt: TGTGCCAGCAGTGGCCCCCCGGGGCGGGGGGGCACAGATACGCAGTATTTT
v_call: TRBV27
clone_size: -
j_call: TRBJ2-3
d_call: TRBD2

cdr3_aa: CASSEASGSSNTQYF
cdr3_nt: TGTGCCAGCAGTGAGGCTAGCGGGAGTTCCAATACGCAGTATTTT
v_call: TRBV6-4
clone_size: once
j_call: TRBJ2-3
d_call: TRBD2

cdr3_aa: CASSYTSGVGETQYF
cdr3_nt: TGTGCCAGCAGCTATACTAGCGGGGTTGGTGAGACCCAGTACTTC
v_call: TRBV5-4
clone_size: few
j_call: TRBJ2-5
d_call: TRBD2

cdr3_aa: CASSLGTGTYSNQPQHF
cdr3_nt: TGTGCCAGCAGTTTAGGGACAGGGACCTATAGCAATCAGCCCCAGCATTTT
v_call: TRBV27
clone_size: -
j_call: TRBJ1-5
d_call: TRBD1

cdr3_aa: CASSQDRGLYEQYF
cdr3_nt: TGCGCCAGCAGCCAAGACAGGGGGCTCTACGAGCAGTACTTC
v_call: TRBV4-3
clone_size: -
j_call: TRBJ2-7
d_call: TRBD1

cdr3_aa: CASSFGTSGTDNEQFF
cdr3_nt: TGTGCCAGCAGCTTCGGGACTAGCGGGACAGACAATGAGCAGTTCTTC
v_call: TRBV11-1
clone_size: -
j_call: TRBJ2-1
d_call: TRBD2